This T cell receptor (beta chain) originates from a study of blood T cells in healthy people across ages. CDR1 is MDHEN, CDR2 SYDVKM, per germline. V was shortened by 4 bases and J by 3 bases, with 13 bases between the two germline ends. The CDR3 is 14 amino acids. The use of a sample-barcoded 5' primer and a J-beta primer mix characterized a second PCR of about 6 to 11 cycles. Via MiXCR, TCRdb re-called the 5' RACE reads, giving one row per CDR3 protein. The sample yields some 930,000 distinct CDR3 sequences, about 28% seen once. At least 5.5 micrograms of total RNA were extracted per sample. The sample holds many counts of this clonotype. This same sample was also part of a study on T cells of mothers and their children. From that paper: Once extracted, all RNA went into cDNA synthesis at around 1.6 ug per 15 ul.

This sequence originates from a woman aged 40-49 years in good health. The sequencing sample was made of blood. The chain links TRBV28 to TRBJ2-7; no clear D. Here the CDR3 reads CASSSPGSDYEQYF. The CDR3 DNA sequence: TGTGCCAGCAGTTCCCCGGGCTCTGACTACGAGCAGTACTTC.